This T cell receptor (beta chain) was observed in a study of T-cell memory formation after mild COVID-19. TCRdb processed the 5' RACE reads anew with MiXCR; each CDR3 protein has one entry. Seen here are some 250,000 distinct CDR3 sequences, around 10% observed once, and the top ten hold around 20%. V was clipped by 4 bases and J by 0 bases, with 13 bases between them. The germline V gene has CDR1 SGHTA and CDR2 FQGNSA. The CDR3 extends over 17 amino acids. The specimen was PBMCs or a T cell subset sorted from them (not recorded which). The chain employs TRBV7-2 and TRBJ2-6; D is possibly TRBD1 (6 bases). The receptor was derived from a man aged 18 to 29 who had mild COVID-19 (a few samples of this study predate the infection). Cell type and time point are not known. The CDR3 region is CASSSTGTSSGANVLTF. In DNA form, the CDR3 reads TGTGCCAGCAGCTCAACCGGGACAAGCTCTGGGGCCAACGTCCTGACTTTC.